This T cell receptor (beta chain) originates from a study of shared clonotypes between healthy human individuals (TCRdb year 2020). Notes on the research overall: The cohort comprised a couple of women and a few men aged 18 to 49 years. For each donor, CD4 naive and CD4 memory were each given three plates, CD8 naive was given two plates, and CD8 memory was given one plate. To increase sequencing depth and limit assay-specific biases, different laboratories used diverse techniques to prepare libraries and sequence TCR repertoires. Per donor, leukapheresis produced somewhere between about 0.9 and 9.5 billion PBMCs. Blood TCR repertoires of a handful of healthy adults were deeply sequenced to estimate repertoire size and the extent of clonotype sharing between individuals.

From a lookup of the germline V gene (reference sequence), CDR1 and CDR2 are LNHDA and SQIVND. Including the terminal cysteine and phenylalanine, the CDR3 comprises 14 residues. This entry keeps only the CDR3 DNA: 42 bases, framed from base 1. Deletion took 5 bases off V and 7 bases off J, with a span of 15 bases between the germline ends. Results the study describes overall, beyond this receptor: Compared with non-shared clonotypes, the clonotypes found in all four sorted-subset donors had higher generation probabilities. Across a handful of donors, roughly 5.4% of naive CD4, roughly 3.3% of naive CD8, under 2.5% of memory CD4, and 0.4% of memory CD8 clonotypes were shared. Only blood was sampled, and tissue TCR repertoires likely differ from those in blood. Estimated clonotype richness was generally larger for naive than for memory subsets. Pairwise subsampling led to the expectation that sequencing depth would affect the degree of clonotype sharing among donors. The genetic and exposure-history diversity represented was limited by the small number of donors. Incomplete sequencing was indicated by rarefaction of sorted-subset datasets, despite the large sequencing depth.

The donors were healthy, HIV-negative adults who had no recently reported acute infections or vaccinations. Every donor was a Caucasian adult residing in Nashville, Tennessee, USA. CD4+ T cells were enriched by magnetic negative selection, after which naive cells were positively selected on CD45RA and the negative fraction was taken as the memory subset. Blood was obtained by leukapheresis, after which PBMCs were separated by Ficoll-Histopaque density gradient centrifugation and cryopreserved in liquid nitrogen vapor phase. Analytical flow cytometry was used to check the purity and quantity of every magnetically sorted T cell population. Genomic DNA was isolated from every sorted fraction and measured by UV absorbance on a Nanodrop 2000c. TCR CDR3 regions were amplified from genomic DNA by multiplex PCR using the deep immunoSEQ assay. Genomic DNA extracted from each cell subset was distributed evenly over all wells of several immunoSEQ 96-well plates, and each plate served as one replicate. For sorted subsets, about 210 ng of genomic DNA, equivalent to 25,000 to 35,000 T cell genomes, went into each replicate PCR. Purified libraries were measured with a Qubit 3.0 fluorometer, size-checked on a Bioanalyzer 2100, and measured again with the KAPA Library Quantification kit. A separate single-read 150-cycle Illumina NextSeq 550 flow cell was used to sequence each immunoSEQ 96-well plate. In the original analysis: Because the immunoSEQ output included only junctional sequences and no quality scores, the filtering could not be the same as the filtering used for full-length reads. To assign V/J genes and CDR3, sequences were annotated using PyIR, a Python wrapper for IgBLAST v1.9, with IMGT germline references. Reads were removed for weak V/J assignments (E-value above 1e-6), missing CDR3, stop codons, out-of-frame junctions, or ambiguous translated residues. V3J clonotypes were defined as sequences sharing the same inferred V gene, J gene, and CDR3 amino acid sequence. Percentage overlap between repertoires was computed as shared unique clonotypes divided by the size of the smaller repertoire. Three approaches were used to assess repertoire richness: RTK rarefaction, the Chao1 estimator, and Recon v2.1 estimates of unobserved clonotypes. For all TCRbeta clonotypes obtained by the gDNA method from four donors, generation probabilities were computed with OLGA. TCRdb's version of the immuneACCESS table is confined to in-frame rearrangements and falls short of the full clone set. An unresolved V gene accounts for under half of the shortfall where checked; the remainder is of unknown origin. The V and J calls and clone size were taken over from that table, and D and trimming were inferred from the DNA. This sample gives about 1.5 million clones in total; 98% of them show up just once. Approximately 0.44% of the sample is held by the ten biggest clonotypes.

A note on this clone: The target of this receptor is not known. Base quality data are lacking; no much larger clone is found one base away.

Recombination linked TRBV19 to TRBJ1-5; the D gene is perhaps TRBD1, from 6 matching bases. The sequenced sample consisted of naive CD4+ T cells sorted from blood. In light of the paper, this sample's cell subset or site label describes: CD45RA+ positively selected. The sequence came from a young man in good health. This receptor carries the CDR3 CASSLRGANQPQHF. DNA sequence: TGTGCCAGTAGTCTTCGGGGGGCGAACCAGCCCCAGCATTTT.